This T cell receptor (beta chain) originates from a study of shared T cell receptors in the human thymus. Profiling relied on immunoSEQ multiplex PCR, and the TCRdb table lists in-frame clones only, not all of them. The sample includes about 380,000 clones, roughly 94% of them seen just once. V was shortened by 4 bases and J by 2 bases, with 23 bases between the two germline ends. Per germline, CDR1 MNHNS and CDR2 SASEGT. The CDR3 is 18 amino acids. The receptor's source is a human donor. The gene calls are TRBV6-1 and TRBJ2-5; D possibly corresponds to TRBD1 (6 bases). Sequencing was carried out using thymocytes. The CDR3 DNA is TGTGCCAGCAGTGTGGGCAGGGGAACGTTGCGCTCACAAGAGACCCAGTACTTC. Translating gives CASSVGRGTLRSQETQYF.